This T cell receptor beta chain derives from a study of T cell repertoires in cytomegalovirus infection. At the level of the study: It can be stated that public TCR beta signatures indicated CMV infection as well as a matching HLA type.

V lost 2 bases and J lost 0; bases outside the gene matches: 12. This CDR3 has 20 residues. Germline-derived CDR1 and CDR2 are SGHRS and YFSETQ. A single record per CDR3 protein comes from TCRdb applying MiXCR to the reads. Here the sample spans 450,000 to 650,000 distinct CDR3 sequences, approximately 26% being singletons. Only a few counts were recorded for this clonotype. The sequenced material came from PBMCs. The sequence derives from a human donor in good health (CMV status not recorded). Some clones in this sample may be carry-over from other donors' samples. This chain joins TRBV5-1 and TRBJ2-1; TRBD1 matches at 12 bases. As DNA, the CDR3 is TGCGCCAGCAGCTTAGGTTCCGGGGGACAGGGGGCTTTCTCCTACAATGAGCAGTTCTTC. Translating gives CASSLGSGGQGAFSYNEQFF.